The following is a T cell receptor (beta chain) sequence with its context. Its antigen is not identified. The Oncomine TCR Beta short-read assay was what sequenced the DNA obtained from cultured CD4+ T cells. TCRdb reprocessed the PCR reads via MiXCR and lists one record per CDR3 protein. The sample holds approximately 9,600 distinct CDR3 sequences, under 60% seen once. This sample was taken from a study of vaccination and CD4 T cells after COVID-19. At the level of the study: Once diagnosed, patients had post-COVID samples drawn a median roughly 110 days later (range 35 to 161). Overlapping spike pools from SARS-CoV-2 and HCoV-NL63, HCoV-OC43 and HCoV-229E served as culture stimuli.

Noted treatment: roughly 10-day PBMC culture with coronavirus spike peptide pools or control peptides (ViraFEST assay). CD4+ T lymphocytes from the unexposed donor were collected before the COVID-19 pandemic (2011-2018). Germline loops: CDR1 SEHNR, CDR2 FQNEAQ (reference sequence). V dropped 2 bases and J dropped 3 bases, with 8 bases sitting between them. The length of the CDR3 is 14 residues. The clonotype was recovered from a human donor in good health. The chain joins TRBV7-9 to TRBJ2-1, with D uncertain. The sample was CD4+ T cells from blood, cultured in vitro. In DNA, the CDR3 is TGTGCCAGCAGCTTAAGCCAGGTCTACAATGAGCAGTTCTTC. It codes for CASSLSQVYNEQFF.